The T cell receptor beta chain under discussion was sequenced for a study of cytomegalovirus exposure and HLA in healthy donors. Whole-study results and caveats: Most of the TCR beta V segments (in an earlier analysis) were productive either about 87% or about 30% of the time. Later work associated roughly 17,000 TCR beta sequences with HLA alleles at 0.05 false discovery rate.

It was with 60 Vbeta and 13 Jbeta primers that the PCR ran. The method was immunoSEQ multiplex PCR; TCRdb's version includes in-frame clones alone and lacks a portion of them. The repertoire holds 150,000 to 200,000 clones, with approximately 78% as singletons. A remark on this clone: Its cognate antigen is unknown.

This CDR3 is built from 14 residues. V was pared by 3 bases and J by 8 bases, with 6 bases of the junction left unmatched. In germline, CDR1 is SGHRS, CDR2 YFSETQ. The chain employs TRBV5-1 and TRBJ1-4; 8 bases match TRBD1. The sample was PBMCs. The source is a male donor in good health and CMV-seronegative. The CDR3 region is CASSSTGASEKLFF. CDR3 in DNA: TGCGCCAGCAGCTCGACAGGGGCCAGCGAAAAACTGTTTTTT.